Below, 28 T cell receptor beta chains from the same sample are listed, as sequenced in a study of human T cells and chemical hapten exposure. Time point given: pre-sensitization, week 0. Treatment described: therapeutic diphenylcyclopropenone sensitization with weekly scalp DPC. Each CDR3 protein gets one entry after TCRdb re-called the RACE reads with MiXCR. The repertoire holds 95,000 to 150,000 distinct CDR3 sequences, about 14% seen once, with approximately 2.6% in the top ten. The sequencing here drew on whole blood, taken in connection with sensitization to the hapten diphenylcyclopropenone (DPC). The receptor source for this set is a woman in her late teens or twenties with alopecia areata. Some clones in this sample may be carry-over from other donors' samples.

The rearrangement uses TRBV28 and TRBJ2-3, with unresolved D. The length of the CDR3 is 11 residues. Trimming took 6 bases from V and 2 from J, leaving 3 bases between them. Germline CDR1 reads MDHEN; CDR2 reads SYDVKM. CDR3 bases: TGTGCCAGCAGCGACACAGATACGCAGTATTTT. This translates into CASSDTDTQYF. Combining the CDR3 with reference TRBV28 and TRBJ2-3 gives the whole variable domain DVKVTQSSRYLVKRTGEKVFLECVQDMDHENMFWYRQDPGLGLRLIYFSYDVKMKEKGDIPEGYSVSREKKERFSLILESASTNQTSMYLCASSDTDTQYFGPGTRLTVL.

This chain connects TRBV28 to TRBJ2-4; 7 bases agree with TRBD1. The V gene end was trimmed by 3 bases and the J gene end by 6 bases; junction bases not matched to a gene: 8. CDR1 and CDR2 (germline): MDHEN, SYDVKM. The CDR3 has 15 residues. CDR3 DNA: TGTGCCAGCAGTTTGCCGACAGGGCGCGGAAACATTCAGTACTTC. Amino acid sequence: CASSLPTGRGNIQYF.

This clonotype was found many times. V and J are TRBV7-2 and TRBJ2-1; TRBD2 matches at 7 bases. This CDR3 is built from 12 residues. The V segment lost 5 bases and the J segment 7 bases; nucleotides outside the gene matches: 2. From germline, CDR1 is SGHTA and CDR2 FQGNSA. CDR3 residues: CASSPAGNEQFF. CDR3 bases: TGTGCCAGCAGCCCAGCGGGGAATGAGCAGTTCTTC. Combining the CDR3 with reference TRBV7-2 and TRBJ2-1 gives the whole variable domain GAGVSQSPSNKVTEKGKDVELRCDPISGHTALYWYRQSLGQGLEFLIYFQGNSAPDKSGLPSDRFSAERTGGSVSTLTIQRTQQEDSAVYLCASSPAGNEQFFGPGTRLTVL.

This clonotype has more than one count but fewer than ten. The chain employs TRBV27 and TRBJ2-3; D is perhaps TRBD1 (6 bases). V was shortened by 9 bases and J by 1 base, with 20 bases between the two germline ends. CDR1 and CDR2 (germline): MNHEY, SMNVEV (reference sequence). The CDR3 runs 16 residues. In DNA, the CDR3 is TGTGCCAGTAGCAAGCTAACAGGGAGACGCACAGATACGCAGTATTTT. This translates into CASSKLTGRRTDTQYF.

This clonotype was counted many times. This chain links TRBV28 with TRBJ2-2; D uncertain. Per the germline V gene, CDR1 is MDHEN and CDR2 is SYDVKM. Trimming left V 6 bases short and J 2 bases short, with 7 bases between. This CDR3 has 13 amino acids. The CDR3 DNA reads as TGTGCCAGCAGATTCCCAAACACCGGGGAGCTGTTTTTT. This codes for CASRFPNTGELFF.

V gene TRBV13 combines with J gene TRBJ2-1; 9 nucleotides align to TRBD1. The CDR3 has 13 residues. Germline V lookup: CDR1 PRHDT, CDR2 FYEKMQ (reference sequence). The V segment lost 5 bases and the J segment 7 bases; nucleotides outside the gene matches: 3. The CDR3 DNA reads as TGTGCCAGCAGCGGGGACAGGGTGAATGAGCAGTTCTTC. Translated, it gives CASSGDRVNEQFF.

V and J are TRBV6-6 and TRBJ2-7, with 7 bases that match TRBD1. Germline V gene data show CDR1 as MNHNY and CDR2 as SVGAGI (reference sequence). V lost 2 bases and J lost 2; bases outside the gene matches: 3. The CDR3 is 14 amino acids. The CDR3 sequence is CASSYAQGAYEQYF. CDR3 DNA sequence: TGTGCCAGCAGTTACGCCCAGGGGGCCTACGAGCAGTACTTC.

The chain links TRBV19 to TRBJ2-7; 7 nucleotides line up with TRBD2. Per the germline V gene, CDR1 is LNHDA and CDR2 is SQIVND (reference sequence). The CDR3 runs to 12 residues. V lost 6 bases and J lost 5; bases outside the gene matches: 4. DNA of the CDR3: TGTGCCAGTAGCCTCCGGGGGGACGAGCAGTACTTC. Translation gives CASSLRGDEQYF. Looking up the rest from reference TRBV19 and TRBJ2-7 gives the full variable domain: DGGITQSPKYLFRKEGQNVTLSCEQNLNHDAMYWYRQDPGQGLRLIYYSQIVNDFQKGDIAEGYSVSREKKESFPLTVTSAQKNPTAFYLCASSLRGDEQYFGPGTRLTVT.

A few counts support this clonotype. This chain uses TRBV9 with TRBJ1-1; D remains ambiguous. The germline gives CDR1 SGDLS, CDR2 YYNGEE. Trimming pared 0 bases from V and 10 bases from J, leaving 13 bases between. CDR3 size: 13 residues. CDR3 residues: CASSVGEHSRAFF. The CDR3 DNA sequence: TGTGCCAGCAGCGTAGGAGAGCATTCCCGAGCTTTCTTT.

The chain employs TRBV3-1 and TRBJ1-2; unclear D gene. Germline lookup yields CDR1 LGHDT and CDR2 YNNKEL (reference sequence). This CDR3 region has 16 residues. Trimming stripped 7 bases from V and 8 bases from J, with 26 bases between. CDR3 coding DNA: TGTGCCAGCACCTACCTCGCCCGCGAATCTACGATCGGCTACACCTTC. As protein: CASTYLARESTIGYTF.

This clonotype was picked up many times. The CDR3 DNA reads TGTGCCACGACGGGAAACACCGGGGAGCTGTTTTTT. As protein: CATTGNTGELFF. This chain links TRBV24-1 with TRBJ2-2, with D perhaps TRBD2 (5 bases). Between the trimmed V and J ends, which lost 10 bases and 2 bases, there was a span of 7 bases. CDR1 is KGHDR, CDR2 SFDVKD, per germline. This CDR3 region has 12 residues.

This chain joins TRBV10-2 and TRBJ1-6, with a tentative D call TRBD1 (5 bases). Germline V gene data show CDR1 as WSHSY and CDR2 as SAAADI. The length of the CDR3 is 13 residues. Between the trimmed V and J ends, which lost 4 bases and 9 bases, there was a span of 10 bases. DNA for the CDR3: TGCGCCAGCAGTGGGGGTGGGGGTTCACCCCTCCACTTT. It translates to CASSGGGGSPLHF.

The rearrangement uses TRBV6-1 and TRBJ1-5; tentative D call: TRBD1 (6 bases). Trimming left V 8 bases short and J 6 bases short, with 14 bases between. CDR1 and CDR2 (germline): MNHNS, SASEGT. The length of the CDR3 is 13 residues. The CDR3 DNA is TGTGCCAGCGGGATGACAGGACCTCAGCCCCAGCATTTT. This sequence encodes CASGMTGPQPQHF.

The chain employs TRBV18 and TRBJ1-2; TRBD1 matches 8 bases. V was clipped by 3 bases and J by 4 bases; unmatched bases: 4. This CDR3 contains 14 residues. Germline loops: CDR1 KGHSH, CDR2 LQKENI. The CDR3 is CASSPRTGTYGYTF. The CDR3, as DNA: TGTGCCAGCTCACCCCGGACAGGGACCTATGGCTACACCTTC.

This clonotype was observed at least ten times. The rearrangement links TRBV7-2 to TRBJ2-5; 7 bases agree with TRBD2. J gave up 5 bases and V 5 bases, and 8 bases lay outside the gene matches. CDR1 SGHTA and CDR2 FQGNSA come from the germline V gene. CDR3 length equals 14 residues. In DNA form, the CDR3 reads TGTGCCAGCAGCCCTAGCGGACGACGCGAGACCCAGTACTTC. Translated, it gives CASSPSGRRETQYF.

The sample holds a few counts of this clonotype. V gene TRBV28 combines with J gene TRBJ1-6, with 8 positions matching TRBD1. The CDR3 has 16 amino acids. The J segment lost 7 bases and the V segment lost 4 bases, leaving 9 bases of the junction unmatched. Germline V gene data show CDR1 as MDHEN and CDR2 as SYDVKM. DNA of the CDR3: TGTGCCAGCAGTTCAGCCCAGGGGGCGGAAAATTCACCCCTCCACTTT. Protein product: CASSSAQGAENSPLHF.

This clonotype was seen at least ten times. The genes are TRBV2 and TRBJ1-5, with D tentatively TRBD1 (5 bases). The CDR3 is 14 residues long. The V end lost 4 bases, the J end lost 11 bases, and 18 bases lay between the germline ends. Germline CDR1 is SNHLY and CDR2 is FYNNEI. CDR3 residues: CASSVQGSPASQHF. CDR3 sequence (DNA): TGTGCCAGCAGTGTCCAGGGATCCCCAGCATCCCAGCATTTT. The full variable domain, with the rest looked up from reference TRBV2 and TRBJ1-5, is EPEVTQTPSHQVTQMGQEVILRCVPISNHLYFYWYRQILGQKVEFLVSFYNNEISEKSEIFDDQFSVERPDGSNFTLKIRSTKLEDSAMYFCASSVQGSPASQHFGDGTRLSIL.

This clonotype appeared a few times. CDR3 loop: CSVEEKQGLTEAFF. The CDR3, as DNA: TGCAGCGTTGAAGAAAAACAGGGGTTAACTGAAGCTTTCTTT. The V call is TRBV29-1, the J call TRBJ1-1; 7 positions agree with TRBD1. CDR3 length: 14 amino acids. The germline gives CDR1 SQVTM, CDR2 ANQGSEA. V trimming: 0 bases; J trimming: 5 bases; junction bases outside the gene matches: 6.

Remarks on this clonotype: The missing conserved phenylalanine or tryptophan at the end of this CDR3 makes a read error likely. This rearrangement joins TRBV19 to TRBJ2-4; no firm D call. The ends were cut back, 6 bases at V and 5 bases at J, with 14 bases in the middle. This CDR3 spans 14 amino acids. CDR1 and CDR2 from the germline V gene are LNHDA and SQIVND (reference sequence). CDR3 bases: TGTGCCAGTAGAATACACCCCCGACAAAACATTCAGTACATC. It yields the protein CASRIHPRQNIQYI.

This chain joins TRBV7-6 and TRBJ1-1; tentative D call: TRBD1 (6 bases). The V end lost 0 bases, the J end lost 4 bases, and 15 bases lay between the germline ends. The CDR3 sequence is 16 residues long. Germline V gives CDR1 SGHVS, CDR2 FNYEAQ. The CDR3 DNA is TGTGCCAGCAGCTTAGCCAGAACAGGGCTGGGCACTGAAGCTTTCTTT. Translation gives CASSLARTGLGTEAFF. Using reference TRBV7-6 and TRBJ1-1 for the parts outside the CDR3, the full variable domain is GAGVSQSPRYKVTKRGQDVALRCDPISGHVSLYWYRQALGQGPEFLTYFNYEAQQDKSGLPNDRFSAERPEGSISTLTIQRTEQRDSAMYRCASSLARTGLGTEAFFGQGTRLTVV.

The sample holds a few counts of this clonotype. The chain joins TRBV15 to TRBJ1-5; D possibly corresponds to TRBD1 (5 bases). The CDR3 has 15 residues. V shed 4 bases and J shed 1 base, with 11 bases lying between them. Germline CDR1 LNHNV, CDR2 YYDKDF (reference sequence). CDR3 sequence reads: CATSTTRESNQPQHF. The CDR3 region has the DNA TGTGCCACCAGCACAACCAGGGAGAGCAATCAGCCCCAGCATTTT.

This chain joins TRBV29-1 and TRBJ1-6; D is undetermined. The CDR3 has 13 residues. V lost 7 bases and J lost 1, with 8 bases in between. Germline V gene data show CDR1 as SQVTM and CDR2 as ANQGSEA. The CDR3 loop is CSARVSYNSPLHF. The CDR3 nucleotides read TGCAGCGCCCGGGTTTCCTATAATTCACCCCTCCACTTT.

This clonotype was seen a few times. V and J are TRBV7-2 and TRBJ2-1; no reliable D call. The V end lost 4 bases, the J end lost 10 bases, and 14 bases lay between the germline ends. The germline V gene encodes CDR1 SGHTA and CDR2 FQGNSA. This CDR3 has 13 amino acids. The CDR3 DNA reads TGTGCCAGCAGCTCACGACTGGTTCTAGAGCAGTTCTTC. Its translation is CASSSRLVLEQFF.

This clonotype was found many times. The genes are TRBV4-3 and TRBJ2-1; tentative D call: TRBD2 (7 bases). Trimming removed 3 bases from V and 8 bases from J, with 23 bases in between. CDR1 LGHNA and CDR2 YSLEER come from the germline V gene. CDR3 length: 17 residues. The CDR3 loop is CASSQDWGGLSIYEQFF. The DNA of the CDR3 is TGCGCCAGCAGCCAGGACTGGGGGGGGCTGTCTATCTATGAGCAGTTCTTC.

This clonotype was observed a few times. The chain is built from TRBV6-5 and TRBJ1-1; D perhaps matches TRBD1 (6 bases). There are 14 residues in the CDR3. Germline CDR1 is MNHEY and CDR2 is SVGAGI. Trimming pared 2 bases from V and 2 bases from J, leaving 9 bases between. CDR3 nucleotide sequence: TGTGCCAGCAGTTACAGCAGGGGTAACACTGAAGCTTTCTTT. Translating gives CASSYSRGNTEAFF.

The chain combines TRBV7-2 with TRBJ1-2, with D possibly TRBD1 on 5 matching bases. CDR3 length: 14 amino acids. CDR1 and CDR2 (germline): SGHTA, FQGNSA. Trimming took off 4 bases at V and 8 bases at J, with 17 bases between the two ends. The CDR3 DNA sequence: TGTGCCAGCAGCTCATACCGGGACGGAGCAGGCTACACCTTC. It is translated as CASSSYRDGAGYTF.

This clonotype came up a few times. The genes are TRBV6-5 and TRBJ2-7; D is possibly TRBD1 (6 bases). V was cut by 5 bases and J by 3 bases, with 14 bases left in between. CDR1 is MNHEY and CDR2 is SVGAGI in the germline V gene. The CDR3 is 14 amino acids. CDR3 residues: CASSNGQPDYEQYF. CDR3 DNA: TGTGCCAGCAGTAACGGACAGCCGGACTACGAGCAGTACTTC.

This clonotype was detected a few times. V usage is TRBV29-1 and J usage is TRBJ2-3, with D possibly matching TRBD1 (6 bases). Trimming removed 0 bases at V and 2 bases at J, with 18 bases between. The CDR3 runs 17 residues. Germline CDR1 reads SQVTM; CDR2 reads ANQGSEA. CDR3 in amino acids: CSVEDWNGRGHTDTQYF. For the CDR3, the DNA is TGCAGCGTTGAAGATTGGAATGGCAGGGGCCACACAGATACGCAGTATTTT.